The next 27 T cell receptor beta chains were all read from a single sample in a study of T-cell memory formation after mild COVID-19. TCRdb re-called the 5' RACE reads through MiXCR, storing one row per CDR3 protein. The sample holds roughly 160,000 distinct CDR3 sequences; 10% to 15% are singletons and the top ten take approximately 3.6%. Sequencing was carried out using PBMCs or a T cell subset sorted from them (not recorded which). The receptors originated from a man between 18 and 29 years old who had mild COVID-19 (a few samples of this study predate the infection). Cell type and time point are not known.

The chain joins TRBV4-3 to TRBJ2-6, with D possibly TRBD2 on 7 matching bases. This CDR3 has 19 residues. Looked up from germline, CDR1 is LGHNA and CDR2 is YSLEER. V dropped 4 bases and J dropped 2 bases, with 21 bases sitting between them. The CDR3: CASSPGGQRGWTGANVLTF. The DNA for the CDR3 is TGCGCCAGCAGCCCCGGGGGGCAGCGGGGTTGGACTGGGGCCAACGTCCTGACTTTC.

This chain connects TRBV19 to TRBJ1-5; no clear D gene. Per the germline V gene, CDR1 is LNHDA and CDR2 is SQIVND (reference sequence). This CDR3 spans 14 amino acids. V lost 4 bases and J 4 bases, leaving 11 bases between the germline ends. The CDR3 is CASSTDRPNQPQHF. The DNA for the CDR3 is TGTGCCAGTAGTACGGACCGTCCTAATCAGCCCCAGCATTTT.

This clonotype was found a few times. The chain carries TRBV6-2 or TRBV6-3 and TRBJ2-5; weak D call: TRBD2 (5 bases). The germline V and J ends were trimmed by 2 bases and 7 bases, with 11 bases remaining between them. The CDR3 is 13 residues long. The V gene's germline CDR1 is MNHEY and CDR2 SVGEGT. CDR3 loop: CASSYDYPRTQYF. The CDR3 DNA reads TGTGCCAGCAGTTACGACTACCCTAGGACCCAGTACTTC.

In this sample, this clonotype turned up a few times. A read error may account for a junction end that differs from germline. V is TRBV29-1 and J is TRBJ2-7, with a tentative D call TRBD2 (5 bases). This CDR3 is built from 8 residues. Germline V gene sequence: CDR1 SQVTM, CDR2 ANQGSEA. The chain's CDR3 is CSVEGPAF. CDR3 nucleotide sequence: TGCAGCGTCGAGGGCCCGGCGTTC.

This clonotype has a handful of counts. The chain is built from TRBV5-1 and TRBJ1-1; D is perhaps TRBD1 (6 bases). V lost 4 bases to trimming and J lost 4 bases, with 17 bases between them. The CDR3 is 15 residues long. The germline V gene encodes CDR1 SGHRS and CDR2 YFSETQ. This CDR3 is CASSPGGGQGTEAFF. CDR3 coding DNA: TGCGCCAGCAGCCCGGGCGGGGGGCAGGGCACTGAAGCTTTCTTT.

This clonotype was observed at least ten times. The rearrangement uses TRBV7-9 and TRBJ2-3, with a weak D call TRBD1 (6 bases). Trimming left V 5 bases short and J 8 bases short, with 20 bases between. CDR1 is SEHNR and CDR2 is FQNEAQ in the germline V gene (reference sequence). CDR3 length equals 15 residues. CDR3 DNA: TGTGCCAGCAGCCGCGACAGGAGGAAGATGATTACGCAGTATTTT. Its protein product is CASSRDRRKMITQYF.

This sequence joins TRBV4-3 and TRBJ1-1; perhaps TRBD1 as D (5 bases). CDR1 and CDR2 from the germline V gene are LGHNA and YSLEER. The CDR3 is made up of 15 amino acids. The V gene lost 1 base and the J gene lost 3 bases, with 12 bases spanning the gap. The CDR3 protein is CASSQVVSGDTEAFF. In DNA, the CDR3 is TGCGCCAGCAGCCAAGTAGTGTCGGGGGACACTGAAGCTTTCTTT.

Only a few counts were recorded for this clonotype. This sequence joins TRBV7-2 and TRBJ1-5; D is ambiguous. Deletions cut 1 base from V and 2 bases from J, with 12 bases between. Germline CDR1 reads SGHTA; CDR2 reads FQGNSA. This CDR3 region has 16 residues. The CDR3 spells CASSLDRAGGNQPQHF. CDR3 sequence (DNA): TGTGCCAGCAGCTTAGATCGGGCTGGAGGCAATCAGCCCCAGCATTTT.

Only a few counts were recorded for this clonotype. The chain has TRBV7-2 and TRBJ2-3; D unclear. The CDR3 is 12 residues long. Trimming cost V 5 bases and J 4 bases, with 7 bases left between them. Germline values: CDR1 SGHTA, CDR2 FQGNSA. The CDR3 nucleotides are TGTGCCAGCAGCCGCGTCGCAGATACGCAGTATTTT. Protein: CASSRVADTQYF. The complete variable domain, with remaining parts taken from reference TRBV7-2 and TRBJ2-3, reads GAGVSQSPSNKVTEKGKDVELRCDPISGHTALYWYRQSLGQGLEFLIYFQGNSAPDKSGLPSDRFSAERTGGSVSTLTIQRTQQEDSAVYLCASSRVADTQYFGPGTRLTVL.

The table lists this clonotype with a few counts. J is TRBJ1-4 and V is TRBV4-3, with 10 positions matching TRBD1. The CDR3 has 16 amino acids. Trimming took 4 bases from V and 4 from J; bases not matched to a gene: 6. Germline V gene data show CDR1 as LGHNA and CDR2 as YSLEER. CDR3: CASSPTGQGFNEKLFF. The CDR3 DNA reads TGCGCCAGCAGCCCGACGGGACAGGGGTTTAATGAAAAACTGTTTTTT.

This chain uses TRBV20-1 with TRBJ1-2; TRBD1 is a possible D gene (5 bases). Germline-derived CDR1 and CDR2 are DFQATT and SNEGSKA (reference sequence). The CDR3 extends over 14 amino acids. The V end was cut by 0 bases, the J end by 2 bases, with 10 bases between. CDR3 bases: TGCAGTGCTAGAGATACCAGGGAGAACTATGGCTACACCTTC. It translates to CSARDTRENYGYTF.

The table lists this clonotype with many counts. The chain carries TRBV9 and TRBJ2-5; the match to TRBD2 covers 8 bases. Germline V gene data show CDR1 as SGDLS and CDR2 as YYNGEE. V lost 2 bases, J lost 2 bases, and 5 bases stayed unmatched. This CDR3 contains 15 residues. The CDR3 DNA reads as TGTGCCAGCAGCGTCGAGCGGGGGCCGCAAGAGACCCAGTACTTC. Translation: CASSVERGPQETQYF.

The chain combines TRBV4-1 with TRBJ2-2; perhaps D is TRBD1 or TRBD2 (7 bases each). V shed 6 bases and J shed 6 bases, with 20 bases lying between them. CDR1 MGHRA and CDR2 YSYEKL come from the germline V gene. This CDR3 is built from 16 residues. The CDR3 DNA is TGCGCCAGCAGGGTAGCAGGGGGGGGTTTGGCCGGGGAGCTGTTTTTT. Protein sequence: CASRVAGGGLAGELFF.

In its sample, this clonotype was seen a few times. The chain links TRBV7-9 to TRBJ2-1; TRBD2 is a possible D gene (5 bases). The germline V gene encodes CDR1 SEHNR and CDR2 FQNEAQ (reference sequence). V shed 2 bases and J shed 1 base, with 9 bases lying between them. The CDR3 contains 15 residues. The CDR3 sequence: CASSLYGESYNEQFF. The DNA for the CDR3 is TGTGCCAGCAGCTTATACGGGGAATCCTACAATGAGCAGTTCTTC.

The chain carries TRBV20-1 and TRBJ2-1; 13 bases match TRBD2. From germline, CDR1 is DFQATT and CDR2 SNEGSKA (reference sequence). The V segment lost 5 bases and the J segment 6 bases; nucleotides outside the gene matches: 7. The CDR3 consists of 15 residues. DNA for the CDR3: TGCAGTGCTCAACCGGGACTAGCGGGGTCCAATGAGCAGTTCTTC. Protein sequence: CSAQPGLAGSNEQFF.

The J gene is TRBJ2-3, the V gene TRBV7-9; D gene unclear. Trimming removed 10 bases at V and 6 bases at J, with 11 bases between. This CDR3 region has 11 residues. Germline lookup yields CDR1 SEHNR and CDR2 FQNEAQ (reference sequence). CDR3 protein: CANGAADTQYF. The CDR3 DNA sequence: TGTGCCAACGGTGCGGCTGATACGCAGTATTTT.

The CDR3 loop reads CASSPPRFPSYGYTF. CDR3 in DNA: TGTGCCAGCAGCCCCCCCAGATTTCCTTCCTATGGCTACACCTTC. The chain uses TRBV7-7 and TRBJ1-2; D gene unclear. The CDR3 is 15 amino acids. V gave up 5 bases and J gave up 4 bases, with 17 bases separating them. Germline V gene data show CDR1 as SSHAT and CDR2 as FNYEAQ (reference sequence).

This clonotype was seen a few times. This chain joins TRBV2 and TRBJ1-2, with 9 bases fitting TRBD1. CDR3 length: 14 residues. Germline lookup yields CDR1 SNHLY and CDR2 FYNNEI. V shed 4 bases and J 3 bases; nucleotides not matched to a gene: 3. The CDR3 DNA reads as TGTGCCAGCAGTGGACAGGGGGGTGACTATGGCTACACCTTC. This gives the protein CASSGQGGDYGYTF.

The CDR3 loop reads CASARGGSETQYF. In DNA, the CDR3 is TGTGCCAGCGCCCGGGGGGGGTCGGAGACCCAGTACTTC. The V gene is TRBV12-3 or TRBV12-4, the J gene TRBJ2-5; 8 nucleotides align to TRBD2. The length of the CDR3 is 13 residues. J gave up 5 bases and V 8 bases, and 7 bases lay outside the gene matches.

This clonotype was detected only a few times. The chain has TRBV7-2 and TRBJ1-1; 8 positions agree with TRBD1. Germline V gene lookup returns CDR1 SGHTA and CDR2 FQGNSA. The CDR3 runs 16 residues. V dropped 5 bases and J dropped 0; count of bases not matched to a gene: 8. The chain's CDR3 is CASSPRQGLMNTEAFF. DNA for the CDR3: TGTGCCAGCAGCCCCCGACAGGGGTTAATGAACACTGAAGCTTTCTTT.

The chain links TRBV24-1 to TRBJ1-2; 9 nucleotides match TRBD1. CDR1 is KGHDR, CDR2 SFDVKD, per germline. The CDR3 runs to 13 residues. Losses at the gene ends were 7 bases for V and 8 bases for J; bases not matched to a gene: 7. CDR3 in DNA: TGTGCCACCAGCGGGACAGGGTATCGCGGCTACACCTTC. As protein: CATSGTGYRGYTF.

There are a few counts of this clonotype. CDR3 sequence: CASSLLAVRGIGTDTQYF. The DNA for the CDR3 is TGTGCCAGCAGCTTACTAGCGGTACGGGGGATAGGCACAGATACGCAGTATTTT. The chain combines TRBV7-9 with TRBJ2-3; 7 bases are shared with TRBD2. This CDR3 is 18 amino acids long. The ends lost 2 bases at V and 1 base at J; junction bases unmatched: 12. The V gene's germline CDR1 is SEHNR and CDR2 FQNEAQ (reference sequence).

This clonotype was counted between two and nine times. The CDR3 here is CASSWDGGNYGYTF. CDR3 nucleotide sequence: TGTGCCAGCAGCTGGGACGGGGGAAACTATGGCTACACCTTC. The chain links TRBV5-6 to TRBJ1-2; D might be TRBD1 (5 bases). Trimming left V 3 bases short and J 2 bases short, with 11 bases between. The CDR3 consists of 14 residues. Per the germline V gene, CDR1 is SGHDT and CDR2 is YYEEEE.

V and J are TRBV18 and TRBJ2-1; D might be TRBD1 (5 bases). V was trimmed by 3 bases and J by 5 bases, leaving 8 bases between them. CDR1 is KGHSH and CDR2 is LQKENI in the germline V gene. The CDR3 length is 13 residues. The CDR3 sequence: CASSPTTDNEQFF. CDR3 DNA sequence: TGTGCCAGCTCACCGACGACAGACAATGAGCAGTTCTTC.

This clonotype has only a few counts. The chain recombines TRBV5-1 with TRBJ2-5; D is uncertain. Germline values: CDR1 SGHRS, CDR2 YFSETQ. V was cut by 0 bases and J by 3 bases, with 9 bases left in between. The CDR3 extends over 14 amino acids. CDR3 sequence: CASSLEAAKETQYF. Written as DNA, the CDR3 is TGCGCCAGCAGCTTGGAGGCAGCTAAAGAGACCCAGTACTTC.

The chain uses TRBV7-2 and TRBJ1-5; no firm D call. Trimming took off 3 bases at V and 0 bases at J, with 12 bases between the two ends. Germline V gives CDR1 SGHTA, CDR2 FQGNSA. The CDR3 consists of 16 residues. The CDR3 protein is CASSLWGEYSNQPQHF. CDR3 bases: TGTGCCAGCAGCTTGTGGGGAGAGTATAGCAATCAGCCCCAGCATTTT.

This clonotype was picked up one time. The chain recombines TRBV20-1 with TRBJ2-3, with unresolved D. Germline CDR1 DFQATT, CDR2 SNEGSKA (reference sequence). The CDR3 contains 15 residues. V was pared by 1 base and J by 4 bases, with 15 bases between. The CDR3 DNA follows: TGCAGTGCTAGAGTCGCCCCCGGGTACTCAGATACGCAGTATTTT. Protein sequence: CSARVAPGYSDTQYF.